This record looks at one TCR beta chain sequence and its context. One end of the junction varies from germline; a read error may be responsible. Enrolled during active infection, Seattle patients were then followed longitudinally. Looked up from germline, CDR1 is MNHNS and CDR2 is SASEGT. There are 12 residues in the CDR3. These data come from a study of blood T cell repertoires in COVID-19. The overall study: Spain, Italy and the United States supplied samples that represented acute and convalescent COVID-19. T cells, B-cell-depleted T cells, or PBMCs provided the cDNA or gDNA that served as material.

Source study methods: It was from reference gene primer amplification that nucleated cell counts were estimated. TCRdb keeps only in-frame clones here, not all; method: immunoSEQ multiplex PCR. From that table come the V and J calls and clone size; the DNA was used to work out D and trimming. The data contain about 420,000 clones, about 87% of them seen just once; the ten biggest clones take up approximately 0.92%. The sequencing input was peripheral blood. The sequence was obtained from a man between 18 and 35 years old with COVID-19, enrolled during active disease. This chain links TRBV6-1 with TRBJ2-7; maybe TRBD1 (5 bases). CDR3 amino acids: CASGETRVEQYF. The CDR3 nucleotides are TGTGCCAGCGGTGAAACCAGGGTTGAGCAGTACTTC.